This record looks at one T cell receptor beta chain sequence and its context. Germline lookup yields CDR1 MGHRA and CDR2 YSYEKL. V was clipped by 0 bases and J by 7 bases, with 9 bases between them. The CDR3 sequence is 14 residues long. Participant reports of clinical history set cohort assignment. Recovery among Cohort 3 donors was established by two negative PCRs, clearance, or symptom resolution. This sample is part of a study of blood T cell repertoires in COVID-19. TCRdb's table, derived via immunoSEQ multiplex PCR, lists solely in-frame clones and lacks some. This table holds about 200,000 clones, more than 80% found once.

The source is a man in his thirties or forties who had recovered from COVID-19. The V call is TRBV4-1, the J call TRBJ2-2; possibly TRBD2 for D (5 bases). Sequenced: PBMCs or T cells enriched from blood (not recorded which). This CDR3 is CASSQESGSGELFF. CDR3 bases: TGCGCCAGCAGCCAAGAGTCGGGGAGCGGGGAGCTGTTTTTT.